This TCR beta chain comes out of a study of T cell responses to AZD1222 COVID-19 vaccine (dated by TCRdb to about 2021). About the study as a whole: A total of 240 or so trial participants underwent TCR sequencing, of whom more than 200 had received two doses of AZD1222 and some 26 had received two doses of the MenACWY control vaccine. Trial participants were enrolled by age into 18-55, 56-69 and 70-plus year subgroups, with 148, 28 and 57 TCR-sequenced participants respectively. What the authors observed across the whole study: Because no day 14 peak-response samples were available, repertoires were characterized only after the peak T cell response. Vaccine-associated CD4 TCRs spanned the whole spike protein, with dominant responses in regions 160-218 and 743-854. Nearly half of unique spike-specific TCRs reportedly recognized epitopes outside regions mutated in the B.1.351 and B.1.1.7 variants. Participants were mostly white British, with more females than males. The authors suggested clonal diversity may have been underestimated. Conclusions about previously exposed vaccinees are limited, since just a handful of AZD1222 recipients were seropositive for SARS-CoV-2 at baseline. In the small 56-69-year group, the increase in depth fell short of significance, most likely because of low power. After two AZD1222 doses, both the breadth and the depth of spike-specific TCRs were significantly higher than at day 0 and than in MenACWY recipients.

The CDR3 regions of human TCRbeta chains were analyzed by immunosequencing. The study's own analysis went as follows. Repertoire TCRs were matched against a reference library of SARS-CoV-2-specific TCRs generated with the MIRA antigen-specificity platform. Breadth was defined as the fraction of unique TCRs that were SARS-CoV-2-associated, and depth was defined as the fraction of total T cells that were SARS-CoV-2-associated. Using the MIRA data, each spike-specific TCR was assigned both to the spike region to which the TCR was reactive and to a CD4 or CD8 class. Log10-transformed breadth and depth values were compared by one-way ANOVA with Sidak's multiple comparisons tests. This is the immuneACCESS table as TCRdb keeps it, with only in-frame sequences that have V and J called. A part of the clones is gone; compared with another copy, unresolved V genes explain less than half, and the rest is unexplained. That table is the source of V, J and clone size, and D and trimming were worked out from the DNA. This sample is represented by 150,000 or so clones; nearly 95% of them were singletons. Of the sample, about 3.7% is held by the ten largest clones.

V drops 3 bases and J drops 3 bases, leaving 2 bases in between. Based on the germline V gene, the CDR1 and CDR2 sequences are MDHEN and SYDVKM. The CDR3 has 11 amino acids, counting the end cysteine and phenylalanine. The sequence is cut down to CDR3 DNA, 33 bases in frame from base 1. Per the publication, the time point label means: about 28 days (+/-7) after the second vaccine dose. AZD1222 recipients with second doses at about 4 weeks or about 12 weeks were pooled, because spike-specific TCR depth and breadth did not differ between schedules. Samples from vaccinated people were obtained from the UK trials COV001 and COV002, which included a single-blind randomized controlled phase 2/3 trial of AZD1222 (ChAdOx1 nCoV-19) in healthy adults. Trial participant PBMC samples were collected at day 0 and day 28 after the second dose for TCRbeta chain sequencing. A remark on this clone: Its target antigen remains unknown. No clone much larger than this one lies a single base away; base qualities are absent.

This TCR was recovered from an adult who received the AZD1222 COVID-19 vaccine. This chain is built from TRBV28 and TRBJ1-1; confidence is insufficient to name the D gene. The sequences come from peripheral blood, collected 28 days after the second AZD1222 dose. The bases are TGTGCCAGCAGTTTTTACACTGAAGCTTTCTTT. It translates as CASSFYTEAFF.